This TCR beta chain was recorded in a study of cytomegalovirus exposure and HLA in healthy donors. V lost 1 base, J lost 2 bases, and 2 bases stayed unmatched. The CDR3 covers 15 residues. Germline assignment: CDR1 GTSNPN and CDR2 SVGIG (reference sequence). PCR primers comprised 60 Vbeta and 13 Jbeta primers. Libraries were prepared by immunoSEQ multiplex PCR; TCRdb keeps only in-frame clonotypes and omits some of them. The sample has roughly 98,000 clones; roughly four fifths are singletons. This TCR came from a female donor in good health and CMV-seronegative. The chain links TRBV30 to TRBJ2-2, with TRBD2 matching 9 bases. Input material: PBMCs. CDR3 loop: CAWSGLAVNTGELFF. CDR3 nucleotide sequence: TGTGCCTGGAGTGGACTAGCGGTTAACACCGGGGAGCTGTTTTTT. Combining the CDR3 with reference TRBV30 and TRBJ2-2 gives the whole variable domain SQTIHQWPATLVQPVGSPLSLECTVEGTSNPNLYWYRQAAGRGLQLLFYSVGIGQISSEVPQNLSASRPQDRQFILSSKKLLLSDSGFYLCAWSGLAVNTGELFFGEGSRLTVL.